This T cell receptor (beta chain) was identified in a study of blood T cell repertoires in COVID-19. Clones were sequenced by immunoSEQ multiplex PCR, and TCRdb holds only the in-frame ones, with some missing. This sample yields approximately 470,000 clones, of which over 75% are seen a single time; approximately 3.2% belongs to the top ten. The sequence was collected from a human donor in a cohort sampled during active COVID-19. Sequences were obtained from peripheral blood.

In nucleotides, the CDR3 is TGTGCCAGCAGCCCGGGACAGGGAAAGGATACGCAGTATTTT. It translates to CASSPGQGKDTQYF. The V and J genes are TRBV11-1 and TRBJ2-3; 9 nucleotides agree with TRBD1. The CDR3 extends over 14 amino acids. V was pared by 5 bases and J by 6 bases, with 6 bases of the junction left unmatched. Germline V gives CDR1 SGHAT, CDR2 FQDESV (reference sequence).